This T cell receptor (beta chain) was found in a study of blood T cell repertoires in COVID-19. Overall study context: Italy, Spain and the United States were the sources of the convalescent and acute COVID-19 samples.

Living in roughly 23 US areas, the participants were between roughly 18 and 90 years of age. Symptom resolution, clearance, or two negative PCRs marked donors in Cohort 3 as recovered. The CDR3 runs 14 residues. V lost 6 bases and J 1 base, leaving 12 bases between the germline ends. Germline CDR1 LNHDA, CDR2 SQIVND (reference sequence). Clones were sequenced by immunoSEQ multiplex PCR, and TCRdb holds only the in-frame ones, with some missing. The table shows approximately 300,000 clones, with roughly nine tenths occurring only once. This clonotype was sampled from a woman under 40 who had recovered from COVID-19. The chain uses TRBV19 and TRBJ1-1; the D is unclear. Sequenced sample: PBMCs or T cells enriched from blood (not recorded which). The CDR3 DNA is TGTGCCAGTAGCGACCGCGGAGGGAACACTGAAGCTTTCTTT. It yields the protein CASSDRGGNTEAFF.